These T cell receptor beta chains were read from a single sample in a study of shared clonotypes between healthy human individuals. Assay used: immunoSEQ multiplex PCR; TCRdb lists only in-frame clones, some missing. The sample holds about 2.5 million clones, just under 95% seen once. The material sequenced was naive CD4+ T cells from PBMCs. These receptors came from a man in his late teens or twenties in good health. Some clones in this sample may be carry-over from other donors' samples. Both conserved end residues are trimmed from each CDR3. The order of the fields is D gene, V gene, J gene, CDR3 protein. D genes are given only for firm matches.

NA,TRBV5-4,TRBJ1-5,ASSLGRDQPQH
NA,TRBV4-2,TRBJ1-2,ASSQALFDYGYT
NA,TRBV27,TRBJ1-4,ASRRSGNEKLF
NA,TRBV5-6,TRBJ2-6,ASSLYQIVGANVLT
NA,TRBV9,TRBJ1-2,ASSVDLLQAAT
TRBD1,TRBV23-1,TRBJ1-1,ASSQQGGQGNTEAF
NA,TRBV19,TRBJ1-5,ASSIRGPQPQH
TRBD1,TRBV2,TRBJ2-5,ASSGDRGLETQY
TRBD1,TRBV10-1,TRBJ2-3,ASEAGGLDTQY
NA,TRBV27,TRBJ1-2,ASSPRTERSYGYT
NA,TRBV19,TRBJ1-3,ASSSGQSLFHLISGNTIY
TRBD1,TRBV6-5,TRBJ1-2,ASSYRDNRGGYT
NA,TRBV6-9,TRBJ2-1,ASSSGLEGRFKF
TRBD2,TRBV18,TRBJ2-7,ASSPLVGGNEQY
TRBD1,TRBV11-2,TRBJ2-5,ASSRDRAVETQY
TRBD2,TRBV2,TRBJ2-1,ASSEAWAGGRNEQF
TRBD1,TRBV5-8,TRBJ1-1,ASSSYRDRGGTEAF
NA,TRBV5-4,TRBJ2-3,ASSFGGKWGTDTQY
NA,TRBV6-1,TRBJ2-7,ASSVVGTLSYEQY
NA,TRBV28,TRBJ2-3,ASSLLGSTDTQY
NA,TRBV27,TRBJ2-1,ASSSLSSYNEQF
NA,TRBV18,TRBJ2-3,ASSPVSGHSTDTQY
TRBD1,TRBV30,TRBJ1-5,AWRMTGALGQPQH
NA,TRBV12-5,TRBJ2-2,AEKPPANTGELF
TRBD2,TRBV5-1,TRBJ2-7,ASSPTTSGFSYEQY
NA,TRBV13,TRBJ1-1,ASSLRRTGAF
TRBD2,TRBV5-1,TRBJ2-1,ASSVGTIKGHNEQF
NA,TRBV7-3,TRBJ2-5,ASSFGGEETQY
TRBD1,TRBV5-6,TRBJ2-7,ASSLAPRTGIDYEQY
NA,TRBV4-2,TRBJ1-1,ASSQEGAEAF
TRBD1,TRBV28,TRBJ2-4,ASSWMVGQGIAKNIQY
TRBD1,TRBV28,TRBJ1-2,ASKDRGAYGYT
TRBD1,TRBV5-3,TRBJ1-3,ARSFPTGNSGNTIY
TRBD2,TRBV19,TRBJ2-2,ASRQRGLAGQNTGELF
NA,TRBV7-2,TRBJ2-1,ASSPRESSYNEQF
TRBD1,TRBV7-9,TRBJ2-1,ASSQEGARNEQF